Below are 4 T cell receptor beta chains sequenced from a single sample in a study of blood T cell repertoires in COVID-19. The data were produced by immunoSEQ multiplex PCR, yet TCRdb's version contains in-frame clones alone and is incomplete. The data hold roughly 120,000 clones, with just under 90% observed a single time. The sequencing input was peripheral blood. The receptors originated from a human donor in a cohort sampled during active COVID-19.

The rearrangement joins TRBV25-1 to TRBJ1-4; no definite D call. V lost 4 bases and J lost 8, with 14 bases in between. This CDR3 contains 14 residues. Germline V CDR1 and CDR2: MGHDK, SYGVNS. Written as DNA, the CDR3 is TGTGCCAGCAGTGCGGGAGGTTCGAGCGAAAAACTGTTTTTT. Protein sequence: CASSAGGSSEKLFF.

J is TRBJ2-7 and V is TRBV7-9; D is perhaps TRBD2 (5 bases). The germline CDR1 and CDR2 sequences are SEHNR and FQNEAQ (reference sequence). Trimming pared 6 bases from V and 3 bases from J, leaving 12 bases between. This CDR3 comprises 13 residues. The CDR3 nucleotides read TGTGCCAGCAGTAGAATAGGGAGCTACGAGCAGTACTTC. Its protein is CASSRIGSYEQYF. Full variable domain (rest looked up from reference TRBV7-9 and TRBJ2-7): DTGVSQNPRHKITKRGQNVTFRCDPISEHNRLYWYRQTLGQGPEFLTYFQNEAQLEKSRLLSDRFSAERPKGSFSTLEIQRTEQGDSAMYLCASSRIGSYEQYFGPGTRLTVT.

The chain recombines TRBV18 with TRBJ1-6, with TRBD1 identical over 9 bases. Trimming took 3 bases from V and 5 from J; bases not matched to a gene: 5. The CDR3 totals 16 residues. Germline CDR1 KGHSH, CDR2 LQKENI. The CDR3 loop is CASSPYGQGNNSPLHF. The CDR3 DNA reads TGTGCCAGCTCACCCTACGGACAGGGGAATAATTCACCCCTCCACTTT.

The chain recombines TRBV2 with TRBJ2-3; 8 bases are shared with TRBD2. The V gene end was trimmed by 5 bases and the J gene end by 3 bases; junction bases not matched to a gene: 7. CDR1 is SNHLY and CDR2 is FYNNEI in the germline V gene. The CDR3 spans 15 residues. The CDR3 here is CASSFGLATTDTQYF. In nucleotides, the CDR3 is TGTGCCAGCAGTTTCGGACTAGCAACGACAGATACGCAGTATTTT.